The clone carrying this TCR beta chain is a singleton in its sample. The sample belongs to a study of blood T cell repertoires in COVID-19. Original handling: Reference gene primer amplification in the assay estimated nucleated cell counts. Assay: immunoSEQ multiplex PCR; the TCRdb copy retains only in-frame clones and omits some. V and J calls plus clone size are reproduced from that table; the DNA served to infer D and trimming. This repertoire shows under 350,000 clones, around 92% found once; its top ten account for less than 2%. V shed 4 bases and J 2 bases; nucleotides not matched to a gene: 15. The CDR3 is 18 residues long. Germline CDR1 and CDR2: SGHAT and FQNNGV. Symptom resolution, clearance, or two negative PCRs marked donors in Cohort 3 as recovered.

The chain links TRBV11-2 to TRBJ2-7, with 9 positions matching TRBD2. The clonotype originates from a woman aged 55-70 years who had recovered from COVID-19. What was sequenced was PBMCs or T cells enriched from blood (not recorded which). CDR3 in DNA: TGTGCCAGCAGCTCCTACGCCTCACCGGGACTAGCCACCTACGAGCAGTACTTC. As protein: CASSSYASPGLATYEQYF.